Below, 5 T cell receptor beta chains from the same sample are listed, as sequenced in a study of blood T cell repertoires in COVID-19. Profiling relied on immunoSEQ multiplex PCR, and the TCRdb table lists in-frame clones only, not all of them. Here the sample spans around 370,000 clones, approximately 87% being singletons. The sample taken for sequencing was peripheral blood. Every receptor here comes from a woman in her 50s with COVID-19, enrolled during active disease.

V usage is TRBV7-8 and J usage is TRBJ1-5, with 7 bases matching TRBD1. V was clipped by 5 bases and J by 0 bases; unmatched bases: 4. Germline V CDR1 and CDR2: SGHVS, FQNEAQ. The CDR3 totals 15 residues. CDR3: CASSPGQYSNQPQHF. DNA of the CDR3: TGTGCCAGCAGCCCGGGACAGTATAGCAATCAGCCCCAGCATTTT.

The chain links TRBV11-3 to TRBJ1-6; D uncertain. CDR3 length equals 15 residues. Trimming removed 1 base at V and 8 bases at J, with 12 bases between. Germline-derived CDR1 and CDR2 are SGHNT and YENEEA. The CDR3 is CASSLGGSTDSPLHF. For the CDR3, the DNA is TGTGCCAGCAGCTTAGGAGGGTCAACGGATTCACCCCTCCACTTT.

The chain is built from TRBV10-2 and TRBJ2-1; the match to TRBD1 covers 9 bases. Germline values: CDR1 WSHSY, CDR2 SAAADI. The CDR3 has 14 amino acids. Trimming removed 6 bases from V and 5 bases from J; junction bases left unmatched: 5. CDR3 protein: CASRGTGSNNEQFF. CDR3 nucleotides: TGCGCCAGCAGAGGGACAGGGTCAAACAATGAGCAGTTCTTC.

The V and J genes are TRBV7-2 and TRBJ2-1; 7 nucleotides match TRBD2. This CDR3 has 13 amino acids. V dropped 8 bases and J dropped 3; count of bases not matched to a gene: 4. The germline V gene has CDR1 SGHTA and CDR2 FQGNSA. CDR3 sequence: CASYGLVYNEQFF. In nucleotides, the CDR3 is TGTGCCAGCTATGGACTAGTCTACAATGAGCAGTTCTTC.

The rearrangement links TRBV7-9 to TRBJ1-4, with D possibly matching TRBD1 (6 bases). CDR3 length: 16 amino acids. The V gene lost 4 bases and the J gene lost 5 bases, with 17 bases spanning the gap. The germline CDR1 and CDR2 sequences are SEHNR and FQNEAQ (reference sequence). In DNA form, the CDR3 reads TGTGCCAGCAGCTCTCGACCCAGGGGCGGCAATGAAAAACTGTTTTTT. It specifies CASSSRPRGGNEKLFF.